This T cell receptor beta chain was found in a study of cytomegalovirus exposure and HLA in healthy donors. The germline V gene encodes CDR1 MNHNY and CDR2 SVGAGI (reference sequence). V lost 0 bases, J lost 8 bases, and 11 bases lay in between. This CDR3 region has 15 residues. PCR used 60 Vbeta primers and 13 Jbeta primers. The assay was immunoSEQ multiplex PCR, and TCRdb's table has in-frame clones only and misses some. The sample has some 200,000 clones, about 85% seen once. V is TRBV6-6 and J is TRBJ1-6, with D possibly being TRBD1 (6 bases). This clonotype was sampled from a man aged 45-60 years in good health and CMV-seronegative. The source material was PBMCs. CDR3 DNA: TGTGCCAGCAGTTACTCCAAAGGGGGGGATTCACCCCTCCACTTT. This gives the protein CASSYSKGGDSPLHF.